Given below is one TCR beta chain in context. This clone was counted ten times or more. Its cognate antigen has yet to be identified. No clone much larger than this one lies a single base away; base qualities are absent. The data were taken from a study of OX40 agonist ivuxolimab in advanced cancers. Regarding the study in general: Ivuxolimab, which targeted the costimulatory receptor OX40 (CD134), was an agonistic, fully human IgG2 monoclonal antibody. Intravenous ivuxolimab was administered to patients every 2 weeks at six dose levels: 0.01, 0.1, 0.3, 1.5, 3 and 10 mg/kg. Of the 50 or so patients in dose escalation, about 20 had hepatocellular carcinoma, some 15 had melanoma, 9 had renal cell carcinoma and 9 had head and neck cancer. The dose-escalation cohort was 82.7% male with a mean age of about 60 years, ranging from 23 to 79. Patients were allowed to have had prior anti-PD-1, anti-PD-L1 or anti-CTLA-4 therapy, and 40% of the dose-escalation patients had previously received checkpoint inhibitors. Partial responses occurred in three dose-escalation patients: two with cutaneous melanoma and one with hepatocellular carcinoma. The point of sequencing TCRbeta in the periphery was to test whether ivuxolimab changed TCR sequence diversity and drove clonal T-cell expansion. The paper covers the monotherapy dose-escalation part of the phase I ivuxolimab trial, which included N ≈ 54 patients.

The trial excluded patients who had a history of autoimmune disease or who were on systemic immunosuppression. In every dose cohort, peripheral blood was drawn for TCR sequencing at baseline, cycle 4 day 1, and cycle 7 day 1. The samples were drawn from a first-in-human, open-label, multicenter phase I dose-escalation trial of ivuxolimab. Adults with locally advanced or metastatic melanoma, renal cell carcinoma, hepatocellular carcinoma or head and neck squamous cell carcinoma were enrolled in the trial. Before TCR sequencing, CD4+ T cells and CD8+ T cells from peripheral blood were sorted into separate populations. Its CDR3 holds 11 amino acids, cysteine through phenylalanine. The retained sequence is limited to the CDR3, 33 bases, with the frame set at the first base. Germline trimming: 4 bases from V, 17 bases from J; junction bases outside gene matches: 7. Based on the germline V gene, the CDR1 and CDR2 sequences are MGHRA and YSYEKL.

Genomic DNA was extracted from sorted cells for sequencing of the TCRbeta CDR3 region. The immunoSEQ Assay was used to sequence the TCRbeta CDR3 regions. TCRdb mirrors the immuneACCESS table, restricted to in-frame sequences. Some clones are absent from its copies; in checked studies, under half trace to an unresolved V gene, and the reason for the others is unknown. This sample gives 40,000 to 45,000 clones in total; approximately 86% of them show up just once. Jointly, the top ten make up roughly a fifth of the sample. Overall results and qualifications from the work: On average, CD8+ T cells showed more expanded clones than CD4+ T cells after ivuxolimab. In the 0.1-3.0 mg/kg groups, partial responders were among the patients with the lowest normalized peripheral clonal expansion, particularly in CD8+ T cells. At doses of 0.1 to 3.0 mg/kg, clonal expansion of both CD4+ and CD8+ blood T cells was observed from baseline to week 6. The antigen specificity of the clonally expanded peripheral T cells was not determined. Low levels of normalized T-cell clonal expansion were also seen in some patients who did not respond.

The material was CD4+ or CD8+ T cells sorted from blood, obtained in a trial of the OX40 agonist ivuxolimab. The chain is made from TRBV4-1 and TRBJ1-4; TRBD1 agrees with 7 junctional bases. The TCR was taken from an adult with an advanced solid tumor such as melanoma, head and neck, liver or kidney cancer. At the DNA level, the sequence is TGCGCCAGCAGCCTCGGGACAGACGTATTTTTT. Its translation is CASSLGTDVFF.